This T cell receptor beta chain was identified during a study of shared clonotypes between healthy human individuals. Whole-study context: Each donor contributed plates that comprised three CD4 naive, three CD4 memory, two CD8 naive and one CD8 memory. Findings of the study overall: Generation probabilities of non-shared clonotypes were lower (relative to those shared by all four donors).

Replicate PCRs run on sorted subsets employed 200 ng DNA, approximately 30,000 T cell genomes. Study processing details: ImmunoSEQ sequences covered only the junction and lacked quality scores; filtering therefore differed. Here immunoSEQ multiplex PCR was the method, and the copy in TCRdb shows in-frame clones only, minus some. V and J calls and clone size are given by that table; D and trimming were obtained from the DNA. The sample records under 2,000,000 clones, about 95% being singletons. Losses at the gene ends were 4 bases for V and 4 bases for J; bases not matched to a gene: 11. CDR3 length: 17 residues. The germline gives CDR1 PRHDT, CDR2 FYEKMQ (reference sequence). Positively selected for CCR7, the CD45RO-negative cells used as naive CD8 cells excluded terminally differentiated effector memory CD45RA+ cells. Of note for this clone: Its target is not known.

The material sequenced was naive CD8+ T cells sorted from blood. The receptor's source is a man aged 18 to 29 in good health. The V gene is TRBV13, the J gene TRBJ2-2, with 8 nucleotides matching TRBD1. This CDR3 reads CASSSLLSGGGTGELFF. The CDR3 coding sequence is TGTGCCAGCAGCTCCCTATTATCAGGGGGCGGCACCGGGGAGCTGTTTTTT.